This TCR beta chain was sequenced in a study of CD8+CD57+ T cells in acquired aplastic anemia. Study in general: Sorted CD4+ plus CD8+ cells gave DNA averaging approximately 3.2 ug. The study obtained about 11 million reads on average for CD4+ cells from healthy donors.

Study-wide results and caveats: Patients had roughly 31 CD8+ CDR3 sequences in common with controls (the shared set). Patients were compared with controls for CD8+ Simpson's diversity, and no significant difference emerged.

Profiles of TCR beta VDJ and CDR3 were generated from a genomic DNA template. MiXCR, applied by TCRdb to the reads, yields one record per CDR3 protein. The table includes roughly 190,000 distinct CDR3 sequences, 54% detected once. This clonotype has a handful of counts. Its antigen is unidentified. J gave up 0 bases and V 5 bases, and 5 bases lay outside the gene matches. The CDR3 has 16 amino acids. Germline V lookup: CDR1 SGHTS, CDR2 YDEGEE. V is TRBV5-8 and J is TRBJ2-6; 7 bases are a match to TRBD1. Source material: sorted CD4+, CD8+, or CD8+CD57+ T cells (not recorded which) from PBMCs. The TCR comes from a human donor in good health, serving as a control. CDR3 sequence (DNA): TGTGCCAGCAGTCCCGGGACAGCCTCTGGGGCCAACGTCCTGACTTTC. Translated, it gives CASSPGTASGANVLTF.